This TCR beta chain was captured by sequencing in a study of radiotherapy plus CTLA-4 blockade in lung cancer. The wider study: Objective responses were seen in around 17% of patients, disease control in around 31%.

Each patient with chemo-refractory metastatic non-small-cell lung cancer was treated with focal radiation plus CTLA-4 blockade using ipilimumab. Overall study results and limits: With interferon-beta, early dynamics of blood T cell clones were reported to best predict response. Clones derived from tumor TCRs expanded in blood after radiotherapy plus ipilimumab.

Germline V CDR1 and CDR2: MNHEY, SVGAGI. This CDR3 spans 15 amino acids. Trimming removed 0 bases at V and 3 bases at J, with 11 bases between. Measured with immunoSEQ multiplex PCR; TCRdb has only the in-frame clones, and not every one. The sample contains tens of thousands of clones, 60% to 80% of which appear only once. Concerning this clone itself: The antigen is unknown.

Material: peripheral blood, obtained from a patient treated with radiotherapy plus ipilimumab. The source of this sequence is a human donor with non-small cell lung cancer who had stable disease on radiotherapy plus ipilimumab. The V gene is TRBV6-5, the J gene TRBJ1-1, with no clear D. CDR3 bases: TGTGCCAGCAGTTACTCTCTAAACCCCTACACTGAAGCTTTCTTT. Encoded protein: CASSYSLNPYTEAFF.